The rows below give T cell receptor beta chains drawn from one sample of a study of CD8+CD57+ T cells in acquired aplastic anemia. MiXCR, run by TCRdb on the reads, gives a single entry per CDR3 protein. Among 200,000 to 250,000 distinct CDR3 sequences listed, roughly 60% were seen once. Sequencing was performed on sorted CD4+, CD8+, or CD8+CD57+ T cells (not recorded which) from PBMCs. These receptors were collected from a human donor with aplastic anemia. The CDR3 runs from the conserved cysteine through the conserved F or W. The order of the fields is V gene, D gene, clone size, J gene, CDR3 DNA, CDR3 protein. D genes are given only for firm matches. Clone size, where shown, is once, few, many, or a class for clones that have expanded.

TRBV20-1,TRBD1,once,TRBJ1-5,TGCAGTGCTAGCGGGGACAGGGTTGACCAGCCCCAGCATTTT,CSASGDRVDQPQHF
TRBV15,.,once,TRBJ2-1,TGTGGCAGCAGCCCCGTGTGGGGAGCCTACGAGCAGTTCTTC,CGSSPVWGAYEQFF
TRBV6-4,.,.,TRBJ2-2,TGTGCCAGCAGTTTATGCGGCGGGGAGCTGTTTTTT,CASSLCGGELFF
TRBV6-6,.,many,TRBJ2-1,TGTGCCACCACCCAAGGAAATGAGCAGTTCTTC,CATTQGNEQFF
TRBV29-1,TRBD2,.,TRBJ2-3,TGCAGCGTCCGCCCAGCGGGGGTTCCCACAGATACGCAGTATTTT,CSVRPAGVPTDTQYF
TRBV2,TRBD2,.,TRBJ2-2,TGTGCCAGCAGTGAACTAGCGGGGGTAGGCGGGGAGCTGTTTTTT,CASSELAGVGGELFF
TRBV5-6,.,.,TRBJ1-5,TGTGCCAGCAGTGAGGGGTATAGCAATCAGCCCCAGCGTTTT,CASSEGYSNQPQRF
TRBV20-1,.,once,TRBJ2-3,TGCAGTGCTAGAGTCGACAGAACAGATACGCAGTATTTT,CSARVDRTDTQYF
TRBV20-1,.,.,TRBJ1-6,TGCAGTGCTAGAGATCAACGTGGGGGGAATTCACCCCTCCACTTT,CSARDQRGGNSPLHF
TRBV10-2,.,.,TRBJ2-3,TGCGCCAGCACCGAGGCCGGGAATTTGGCTAGCACAGATACGCAGTATTTT,CASTEAGNLASTDTQYF
TRBV2,.,.,TRBJ1-4,TGTGCCAGCAGTGGGACTAGCGGGCTGTTTTTT,CASSGTSGLFF
TRBV20-1,.,.,TRBJ1-1,TGCAGTGCTAGGAACGGGCTGAACACTGAAGCTTTCTTT,CSARNGLNTEAFF
TRBV9,TRBD2,.,TRBJ2-5,TGTGCCAGCAGCCCGGGACTAGCGGGGCGAACCCAAGAGACCCAGTACTTC,CASSPGLAGRTQETQYF
TRBV10-3,.,.,TRBJ2-7,TGTGCCATCACTGACGGAGCGAACTCTTACGAGCAGTACTTC,CAITDGANSYEQYF
TRBV24-1,.,.,TRBJ2-1,TGTGCCACCAGTGAGAAACAGGGTTGGGATGAGCAGTTCTTC,CATSEKQGWDEQFF
TRBV20-1,.,few,TRBJ2-7,TGCAGTGCTAGGGCCGGGACGTACGAGCAGTACTTC,CSARAGTYEQYF
TRBV24-1,.,.,TRBJ2-7,TGTGCCACCAGTGATCGAGTTACCCACGAGCAGTACTTC,CATSDRVTHEQYF
TRBV20-1,TRBD2,.,TRBJ2-7,TGCAGTGCTAGAGGTTTAGCGGGACCCTACGAGCAGTACTTC,CSARGLAGPYEQYF
TRBV10-3,.,.,TRBJ2-7,TGTGCCATCAGTGAGTCGACCGGGGCAACGAACGAGCAGTACTTC,CAISESTGATNEQYF
TRBV7-2,.,once,TRBJ2-3,TGTGCCAGCAGCCAACGACAGGGAACTAGCACCGATACGCAGTATTTT,CASSQRQGTSTDTQYF
TRBV19,.,once,TRBJ2-3,TGTGCCAGTAGGTCCGGAGGCACAGATACGCAGTATTTT,CASRSGGTDTQYF
TRBV7-9,.,.,TRBJ1-1,TGTGCCAGTAGGACGTCCACTGAAGCTTTCTTT,CASRTSTEAFF
TRBV7-2,TRBD2,.,TRBJ2-3,TGTGCCAGCACCGGAGTGCGGGAGGATACGCAGTATTTT,CASTGVREDTQYF
TRBV5-6,.,.,TRBJ1-4,TGTGCCAGCAGCTTACAGGGAACGGCTAATGAAAAACTGTTTTTT,CASSLQGTANEKLFF
TRBV12-2,.,.,TRBJ1-4,TGTGCAAGTCGCTGTTTCAAGACTGGGGAAAAACTGTTTTTT,CASRCFKTGEKLFF
TRBV2,TRBD1,.,TRBJ2-1,TGTGCCAGCAGTGATGGACAGGGGGTTGACAATGAGCAGTTCTTC,CASSDGQGVDNEQFF
TRBV20-1,.,.,TRBJ1-6,TGCAGTGCTAGAGAGCAACCTTATAATTCACCCCTCCACTTT,CSAREQPYNSPLHF
TRBV15,.,.,TRBJ1-5,TGTGCCACCAGGGACCTTGGGCAGGGTGAAAGGCCCCGGCATTTT,CATRDLGQGERPRHF
TRBV7-9,.,.,TRBJ2-3,TGTGCCAGCAGCTTAGCAGGGGTCCCCACAGATACGCAGTATTTT,CASSLAGVPTDTQYF
TRBV7-9,.,many,TRBJ2-7,TGTGCCAGCAGTTTAGGGACCGGTAACTACGAGCAGTACTTC,CASSLGTGNYEQYF
TRBV19,TRBD1,.,TRBJ2-7,TGTGCCAGTAGTATAGCTCCGGGACAGCAGTACGAGCAGTACTTC,CASSIAPGQQYEQYF
TRBV7-9,TRBD2,.,TRBJ2-4,TGTGCCAGCAGCCAATCTCTAGCGGGAGTCGGCATTCAGTACTTC,CASSQSLAGVGIQYF